There are a few counts of the clone carrying this T cell receptor beta chain. Its target is not known. This specimen comes from a study of blood T cells in healthy people across ages. Primed by a sample-barcoded 5' primer and a J-beta primer mix, a second PCR proceeded for 7 to 11 cycles. Each CDR3 protein gets one entry after TCRdb re-called the 5' RACE reads with MiXCR. The sample lists around 1,000,000 distinct CDR3 sequences; 20% to 25% were seen once. Findings of the study overall: Diversity figures derived from one million T cells were judged to underestimate the true value.

The same sample was also studied in work on T cells of mothers and their children.

Sequenced: blood. The sequence derives from a girl aged 2 to 10 in good health.

The CDR3 sequence is CASSLAPGQGYEQFF. The CDR3, as DNA: TGCGCCAGCAGCTTGGCCCCGGGGCAAGGGTATGAGCAGTTCTTC. J is TRBJ2-1 and V is TRBV5-1; D may correspond to TRBD1 or TRBD2 (5 bases each). V lost 0 bases to trimming and J lost 8 bases, with 15 bases between them. Germline CDR1 and CDR2: SGHRS and YFSETQ. The CDR3 is 15 residues long. The full variable domain, its missing parts supplied by reference TRBV5-1 and TRBJ2-1, is KAGVTQTPRYLIKTRGQQVTLSCSPISGHRSVSWYQQTPGQGLQFLFEYFSETQRNKGNFPGRFSGRQFSNSRSEMNVSTLELGDSALYLCASSLAPGQGYEQFFGPGTRLTVL.